This TCR beta chain was documented in a study of blood T cell repertoires in COVID-19. Participants' reported clinical history set cohort assignment. Assay used: immunoSEQ multiplex PCR; TCRdb lists only in-frame clones, some missing. The table has about 400,000 clones, approximately 91% seen once. Germline CDR1 is MNHEY and CDR2 is SVGEGT. Unmatched junction bases numbered 6, after V lost 2 bases and J lost 4 bases. The CDR3 totals 15 residues. The sequence derives from a woman aged 40 to 55 with acute COVID-19. The sample comprised PBMCs or T cells enriched from blood (not recorded which). The J gene is TRBJ1-1, the V gene TRBV6-2 or TRBV6-3, with 8 bases fitting TRBD1. As DNA, the CDR3 is TGTGCCAGCAGTTACGCGCGACAGGGGACCACTGAAGCTTTCTTT. Translation gives CASSYARQGTTEAFF.